This T cell receptor (beta chain) was sequenced during a study of cytomegalovirus exposure and HLA in healthy donors. The CDR3 length is 14 residues. Germline V CDR1 and CDR2: SGHRS, YFSETQ. The junction had 8 bases not matched to a gene; V was cut back by 4 bases and J by 5 bases. Method: immunoSEQ multiplex PCR; TCRdb's copy keeps in-frame clones and lacks some. The sample holds 120,000 or so clones, roughly nine tenths seen once. Material for sequencing was PBMCs. This chain uses TRBV5-1 with TRBJ1-2, with 7 bases matching TRBD1. The origin of this receptor is a young woman in good health and CMV-seronegative. CDR3 protein: CASSPGTDNYGYTF. CDR3 coding DNA: TGCGCCAGCAGCCCCGGGACAGACAATTATGGCTACACCTTC.